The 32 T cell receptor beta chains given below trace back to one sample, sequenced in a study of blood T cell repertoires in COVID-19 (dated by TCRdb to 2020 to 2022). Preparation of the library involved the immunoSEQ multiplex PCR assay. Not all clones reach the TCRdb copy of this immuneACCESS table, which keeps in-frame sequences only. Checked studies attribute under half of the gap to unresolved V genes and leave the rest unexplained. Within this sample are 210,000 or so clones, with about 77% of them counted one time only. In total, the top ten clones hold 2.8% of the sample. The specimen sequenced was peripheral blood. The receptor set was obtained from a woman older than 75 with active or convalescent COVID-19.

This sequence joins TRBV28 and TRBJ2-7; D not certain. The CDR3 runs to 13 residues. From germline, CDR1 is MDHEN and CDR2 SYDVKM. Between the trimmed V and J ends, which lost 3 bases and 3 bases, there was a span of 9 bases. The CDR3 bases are TGTGCCAGCAGTTTTCCAGAAAACTACGAGCAGTACTTC. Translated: CASSFPENYEQYF. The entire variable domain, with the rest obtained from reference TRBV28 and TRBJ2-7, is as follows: DVKVTQSSRYLVKRTGEKVFLECVQDMDHENMFWYRQDPGLGLRLIYFSYDVKMKEKGDIPEGYSVSREKKERFSLILESASTNQTSMYLCASSFPENYEQYFGPGTRLTVT.

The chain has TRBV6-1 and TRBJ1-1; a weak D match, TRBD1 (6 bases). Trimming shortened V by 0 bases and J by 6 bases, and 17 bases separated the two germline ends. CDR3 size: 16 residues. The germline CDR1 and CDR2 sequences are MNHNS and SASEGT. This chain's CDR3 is CASSEAQQGVRPEAFF. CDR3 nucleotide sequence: TGTGCCAGCAGTGAAGCGCAACAGGGAGTTAGGCCTGAAGCTTTCTTT.

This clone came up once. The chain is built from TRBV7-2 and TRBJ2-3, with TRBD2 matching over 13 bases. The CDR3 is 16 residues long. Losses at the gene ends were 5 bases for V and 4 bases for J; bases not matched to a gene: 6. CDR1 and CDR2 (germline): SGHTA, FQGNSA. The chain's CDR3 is CASSTGLAGAPDTQYF. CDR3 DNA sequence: TGTGCCAGCAGCACCGGACTAGCGGGGGCGCCAGATACGCAGTATTTT.

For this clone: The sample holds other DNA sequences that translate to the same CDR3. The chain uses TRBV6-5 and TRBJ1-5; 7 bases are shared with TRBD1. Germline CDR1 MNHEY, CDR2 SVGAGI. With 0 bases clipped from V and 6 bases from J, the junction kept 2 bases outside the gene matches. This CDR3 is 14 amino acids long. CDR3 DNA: TGTGCCAGCAGTTACTCTACAGGGGTTCAGCCCCAGCATTTT. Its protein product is CASSYSTGVQPQHF.

The CDR3 DNA reads as TGTGCCAGTATCCACAGGGCCACCAATAATCAGCCCCAGCATTTT. Its protein is CASIHRATNNQPQHF. The chain links TRBV19 to TRBJ1-5; D might be TRBD1 (6 bases). This CDR3 is built from 15 residues. Germline V gene data show CDR1 as LNHDA and CDR2 as SQIVND (reference sequence). V lost 7 bases and J 4 bases, leaving 17 bases between the germline ends.

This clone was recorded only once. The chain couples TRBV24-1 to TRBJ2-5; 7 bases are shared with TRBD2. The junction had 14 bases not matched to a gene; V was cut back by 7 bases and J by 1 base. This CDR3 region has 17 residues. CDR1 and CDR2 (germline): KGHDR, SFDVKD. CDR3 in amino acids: CATREHLGGGTQETQYF. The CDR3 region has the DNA TGTGCCACCAGAGAACACTTGGGGGGGGGAACCCAAGAGACCCAGTACTTC.

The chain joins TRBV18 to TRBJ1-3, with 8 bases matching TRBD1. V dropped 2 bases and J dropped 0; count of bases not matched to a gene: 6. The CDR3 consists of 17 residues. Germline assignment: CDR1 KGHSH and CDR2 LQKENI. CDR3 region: CASSPNYRGSSGNTIYF. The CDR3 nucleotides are TGTGCCAGCTCACCAAATTACAGGGGGAGCTCTGGAAACACCATATATTTT.

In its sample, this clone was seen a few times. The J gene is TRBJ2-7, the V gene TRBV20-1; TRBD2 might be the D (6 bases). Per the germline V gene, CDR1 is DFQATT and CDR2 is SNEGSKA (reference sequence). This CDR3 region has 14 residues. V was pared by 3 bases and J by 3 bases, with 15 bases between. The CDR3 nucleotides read TGCAGTGCTAGTCCCGCGGGGAGAAACTACGAGCAGTACTTC. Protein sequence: CSASPAGRNYEQYF.

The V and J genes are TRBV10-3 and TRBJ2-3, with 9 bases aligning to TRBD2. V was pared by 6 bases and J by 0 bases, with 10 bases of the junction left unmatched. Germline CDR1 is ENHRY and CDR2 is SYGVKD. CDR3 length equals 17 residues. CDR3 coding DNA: TGTGCCATCAGCCATCCACAAAGCGGGGGGAGCACAGATACGCAGTATTTT. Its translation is CAISHPQSGGSTDTQYF.

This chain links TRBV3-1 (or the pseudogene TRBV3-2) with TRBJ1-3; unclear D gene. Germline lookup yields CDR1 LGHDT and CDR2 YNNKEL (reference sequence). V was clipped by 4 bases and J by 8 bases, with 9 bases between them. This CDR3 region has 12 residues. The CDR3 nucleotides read TGTGCCAGCAGCCTTACCGGAGACACCATATATTTT. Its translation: CASSLTGDTIYF.

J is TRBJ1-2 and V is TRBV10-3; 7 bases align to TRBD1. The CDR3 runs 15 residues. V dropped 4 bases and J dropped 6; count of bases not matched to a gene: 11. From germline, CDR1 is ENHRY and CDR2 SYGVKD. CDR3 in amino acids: CAISATQGEGNGYTF. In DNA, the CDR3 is TGTGCCATCAGTGCCACCCAGGGGGAAGGAAATGGCTACACCTTC.

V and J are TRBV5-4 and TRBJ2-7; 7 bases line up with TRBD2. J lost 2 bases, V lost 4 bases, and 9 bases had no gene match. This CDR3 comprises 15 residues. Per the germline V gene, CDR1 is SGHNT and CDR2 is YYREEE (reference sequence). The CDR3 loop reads CASSPTASGPYEQYF. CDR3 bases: TGTGCCAGCAGCCCCACTGCTAGCGGTCCCTACGAGCAGTACTTC.

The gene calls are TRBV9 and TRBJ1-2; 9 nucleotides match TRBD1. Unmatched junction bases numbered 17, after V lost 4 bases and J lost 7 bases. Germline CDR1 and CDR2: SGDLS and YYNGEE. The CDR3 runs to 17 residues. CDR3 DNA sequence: TGTGCCAGCAGCCCGACAGGACAGGGGCCCCCCTTTGGTGGCTACACCTTC. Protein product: CASSPTGQGPPFGGYTF.

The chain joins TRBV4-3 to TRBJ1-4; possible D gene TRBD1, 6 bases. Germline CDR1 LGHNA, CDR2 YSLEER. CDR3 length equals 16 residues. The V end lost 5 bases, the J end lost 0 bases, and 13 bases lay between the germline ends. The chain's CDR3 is CASSLGRGTTNEKLFF. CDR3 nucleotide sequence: TGCGCCAGCAGCTTGGGCAGGGGCACAACTAATGAAAAACTGTTTTTT.

The CDR3, as DNA: TGTGCCAGCAGTGAAGGACACGGCTATAGCAATCAGCCCCAGCATTTT. Amino acid sequence: CASSEGHGYSNQPQHF. The J gene is TRBJ1-5, the V gene TRBV6-1, with unresolved D. The CDR3 totals 16 residues. Germline V gene data show CDR1 as MNHNS and CDR2 as SASEGT. The V gene lost 1 base and the J gene lost 0 bases, with 10 bases spanning the gap.

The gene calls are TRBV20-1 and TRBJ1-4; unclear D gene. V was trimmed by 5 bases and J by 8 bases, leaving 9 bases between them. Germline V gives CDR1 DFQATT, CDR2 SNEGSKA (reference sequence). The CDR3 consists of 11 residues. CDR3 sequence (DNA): TGCAGTGCTTCGACCGGGGAAAAACTGTTTTTT. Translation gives CSASTGEKLFF.

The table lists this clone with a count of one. DNA for the CDR3: TGTGCCAGCAGTGATCCCTCGCAGGGGACAGGGTCATATCACACCTTC. Protein: CASSDPSQGTGSYHTF. V usage is TRBV6-1 and J usage is TRBJ1-2; 9 bases fit TRBD1. Trimming cost V 3 bases and J 12 bases; bases outside gene matches: 17. CDR3 length: 16 amino acids. Germline V CDR1 and CDR2: MNHNS, SASEGT.

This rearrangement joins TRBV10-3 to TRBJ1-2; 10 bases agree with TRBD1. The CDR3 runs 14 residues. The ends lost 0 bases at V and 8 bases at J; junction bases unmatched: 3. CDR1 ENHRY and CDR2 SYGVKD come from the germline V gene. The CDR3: CAISESGTGAGYTF. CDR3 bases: TGTGCCATCAGTGAGTCTGGGACAGGGGCCGGCTACACCTTC.

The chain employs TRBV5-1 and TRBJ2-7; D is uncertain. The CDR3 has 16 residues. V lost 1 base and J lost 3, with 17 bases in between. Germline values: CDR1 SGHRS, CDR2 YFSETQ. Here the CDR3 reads CASSLSQYASGYEQYF. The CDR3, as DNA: TGCGCCAGCAGCTTGTCCCAATATGCCTCCGGCTACGAGCAGTACTTC.

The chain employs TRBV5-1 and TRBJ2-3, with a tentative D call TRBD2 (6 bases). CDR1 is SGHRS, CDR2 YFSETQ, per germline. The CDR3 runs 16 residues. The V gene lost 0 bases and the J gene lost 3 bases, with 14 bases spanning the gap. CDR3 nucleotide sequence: TGCGCCAGCAGCTTGGGTTCTAGCGCCATAACAGATACGCAGTATTTT. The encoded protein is CASSLGSSAITDTQYF. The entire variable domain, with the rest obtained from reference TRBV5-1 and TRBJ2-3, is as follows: KAGVTQTPRYLIKTRGQQVTLSCSPISGHRSVSWYQQTPGQGLQFLFEYFSETQRNKGNFPGRFSGRQFSNSRSEMNVSTLELGDSALYLCASSLGSSAITDTQYFGPGTRLTVL.

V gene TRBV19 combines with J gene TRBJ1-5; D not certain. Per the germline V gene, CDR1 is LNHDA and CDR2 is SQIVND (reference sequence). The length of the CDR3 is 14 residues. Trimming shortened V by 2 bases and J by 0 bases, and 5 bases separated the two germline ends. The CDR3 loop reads CASSITDSNQPQHF. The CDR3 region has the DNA TGTGCCAGTAGTATAACAGATAGCAATCAGCCCCAGCATTTT.

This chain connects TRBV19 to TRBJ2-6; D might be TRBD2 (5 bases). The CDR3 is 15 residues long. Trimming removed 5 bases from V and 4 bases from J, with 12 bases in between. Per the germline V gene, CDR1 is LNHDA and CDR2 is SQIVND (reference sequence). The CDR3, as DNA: TGTGCCAGTAGTCCGAGGGTTACCGGGGCCAACGTCCTGACTTTC. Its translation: CASSPRVTGANVLTF.

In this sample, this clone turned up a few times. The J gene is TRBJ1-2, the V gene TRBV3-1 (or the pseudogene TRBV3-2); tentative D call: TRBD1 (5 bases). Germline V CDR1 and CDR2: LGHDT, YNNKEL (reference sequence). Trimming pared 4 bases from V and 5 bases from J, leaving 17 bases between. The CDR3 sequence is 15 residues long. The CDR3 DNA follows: TGTGCCAGCAGCCCCCGAGCGAGCAGGGAATATGGCTACACCTTC. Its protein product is CASSPRASREYGYTF.

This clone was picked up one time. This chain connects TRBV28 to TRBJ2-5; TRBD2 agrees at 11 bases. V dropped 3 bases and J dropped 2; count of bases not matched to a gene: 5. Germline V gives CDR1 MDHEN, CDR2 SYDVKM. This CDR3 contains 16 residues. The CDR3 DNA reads TGTGCCAGCAGTTTTGATAGCGGGGGGGTACAAGAGACCCAGTACTTC. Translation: CASSFDSGGVQETQYF. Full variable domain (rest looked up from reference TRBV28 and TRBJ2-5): DVKVTQSSRYLVKRTGEKVFLECVQDMDHENMFWYRQDPGLGLRLIYFSYDVKMKEKGDIPEGYSVSREKKERFSLILESASTNQTSMYLCASSFDSGGVQETQYFGPGTRLLVL.

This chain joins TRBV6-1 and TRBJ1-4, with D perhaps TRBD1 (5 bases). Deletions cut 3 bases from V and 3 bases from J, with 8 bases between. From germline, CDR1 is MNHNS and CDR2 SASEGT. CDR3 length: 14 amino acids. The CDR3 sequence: CASSEGLANEKLFF. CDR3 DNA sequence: TGTGCCAGCAGTGAGGGGCTCGCTAATGAAAAACTGTTTTTT.

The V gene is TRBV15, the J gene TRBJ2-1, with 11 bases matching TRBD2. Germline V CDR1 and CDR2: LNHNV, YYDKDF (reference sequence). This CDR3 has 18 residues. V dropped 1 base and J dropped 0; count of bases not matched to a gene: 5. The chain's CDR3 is CATSRGLAGRSSYNEQFF. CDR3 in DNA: TGTGCCACCAGCAGAGGACTAGCGGGGCGAAGCTCCTACAATGAGCAGTTCTTC.

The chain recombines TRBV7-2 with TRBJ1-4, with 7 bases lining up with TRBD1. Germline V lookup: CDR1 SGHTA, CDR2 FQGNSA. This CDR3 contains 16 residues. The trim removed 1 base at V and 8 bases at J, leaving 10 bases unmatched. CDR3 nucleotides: TGTGCCAGCAGCTTAGACACGGACAGGTCAGGAGAAAAACTGTTTTTT. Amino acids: CASSLDTDRSGEKLFF.

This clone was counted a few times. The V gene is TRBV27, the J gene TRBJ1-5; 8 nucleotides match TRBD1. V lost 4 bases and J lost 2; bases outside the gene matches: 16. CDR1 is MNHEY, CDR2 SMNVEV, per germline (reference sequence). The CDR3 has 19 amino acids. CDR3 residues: CASSSGQGRLSGGNQPQHF. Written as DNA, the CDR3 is TGTGCCAGCAGTTCAGGACAGGGTCGGCTGAGTGGTGGCAATCAGCCCCAGCATTTT.

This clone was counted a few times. The CDR3 loop reads CAWTRTGTSGGEQFF. Here the CDR3 DNA reads TGTGCCTGGACCAGGACCGGGACTAGCGGGGGAGAGCAGTTCTTC. The chain is built from TRBV30 and TRBJ2-1; 14 bases align to TRBD2. The CDR3 covers 15 residues. The junction had 9 bases not matched to a gene; V was cut back by 4 bases and J by 10 bases. Germline loops: CDR1 GTSNPN, CDR2 SVGIG (reference sequence).

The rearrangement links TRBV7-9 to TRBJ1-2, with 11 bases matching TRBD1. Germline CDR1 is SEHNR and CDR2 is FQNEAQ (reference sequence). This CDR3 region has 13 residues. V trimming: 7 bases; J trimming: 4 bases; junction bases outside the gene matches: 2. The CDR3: CASKDRGPYGYTF. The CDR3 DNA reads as TGTGCCAGCAAGGACAGGGGGCCCTATGGCTACACCTTC. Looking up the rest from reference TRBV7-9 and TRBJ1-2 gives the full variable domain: DTGVSQNPRHKITKRGQNVTFRCDPISEHNRLYWYRQTLGQGPEFLTYFQNEAQLEKSRLLSDRFSAERPKGSFSTLEIQRTEQGDSAMYLCASKDRGPYGYTFGSGTRLTVV.

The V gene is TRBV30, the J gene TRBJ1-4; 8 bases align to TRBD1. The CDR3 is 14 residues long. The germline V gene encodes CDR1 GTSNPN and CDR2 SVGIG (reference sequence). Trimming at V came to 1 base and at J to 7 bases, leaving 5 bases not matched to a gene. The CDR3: CAWSDDRGREKLFF. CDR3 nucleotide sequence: TGTGCCTGGAGTGATGACAGGGGTCGTGAAAAACTGTTTTTT. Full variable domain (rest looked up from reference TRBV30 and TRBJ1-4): SQTIHQWPATLVQPVGSPLSLECTVEGTSNPNLYWYRQAAGRGLQLLFYSVGIGQISSEVPQNLSASRPQDRQFILSSKKLLLSDSGFYLCAWSDDRGREKLFFGSGTQLSVL.

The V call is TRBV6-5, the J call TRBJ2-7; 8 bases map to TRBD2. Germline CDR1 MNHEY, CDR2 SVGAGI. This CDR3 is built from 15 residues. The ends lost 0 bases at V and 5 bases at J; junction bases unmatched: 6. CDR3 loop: CASSYSGGGHDEQYF. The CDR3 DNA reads TGTGCCAGCAGTTACTCGGGCGGGGGGCACGACGAGCAGTACTTC.